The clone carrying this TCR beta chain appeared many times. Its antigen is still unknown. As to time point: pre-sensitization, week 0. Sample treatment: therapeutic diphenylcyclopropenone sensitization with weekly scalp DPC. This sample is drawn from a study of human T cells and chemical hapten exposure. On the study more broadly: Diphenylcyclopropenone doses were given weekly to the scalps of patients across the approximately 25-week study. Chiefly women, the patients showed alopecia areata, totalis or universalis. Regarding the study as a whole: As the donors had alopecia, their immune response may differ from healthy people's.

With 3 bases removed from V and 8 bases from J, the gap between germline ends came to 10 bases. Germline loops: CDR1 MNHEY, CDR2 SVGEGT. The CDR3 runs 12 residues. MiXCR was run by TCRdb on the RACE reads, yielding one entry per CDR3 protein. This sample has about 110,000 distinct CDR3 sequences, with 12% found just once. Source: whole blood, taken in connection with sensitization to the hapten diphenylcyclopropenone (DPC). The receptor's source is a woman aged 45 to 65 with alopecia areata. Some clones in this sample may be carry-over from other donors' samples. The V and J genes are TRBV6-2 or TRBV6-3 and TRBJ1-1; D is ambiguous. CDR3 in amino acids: CASSYPALEAFF. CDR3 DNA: TGTGCCAGCAGTTATCCCGCCCTAGAAGCTTTCTTT.